One T cell receptor beta chain is described in this entry. Sequencing was performed with immunoSEQ multiplex PCR; in TCRdb, only in-frame clones are kept and a portion is missing. The table includes over 250,000 clones, about 87% detected once. Enrolled during active infection, Seattle patients were then followed longitudinally. The data are from a study of blood T cell repertoires in COVID-19. Background on the study: Samples came from the United States, Italy and Spain, spanning acute and convalescent COVID-19.

Germline CDR1 SGHDT, CDR2 YYEEEE. Unmatched junction bases numbered 8, after V lost 4 bases and J lost 5 bases. The CDR3 totals 15 residues. The chain links TRBV5-6 to TRBJ1-4, with 7 bases aligning to TRBD1. What was sequenced was peripheral blood. This clonotype was obtained from a woman between 50 and 59 years old with COVID-19, enrolled during active disease. The CDR3 DNA is TGTGCCAGCAGCCCAACAGGGGCAAAGAATGAAAAACTGTTTTTT. Protein product: CASSPTGAKNEKLFF.